These 24 T cell receptor beta chains came from one sample sequenced in a study of cytomegalovirus exposure and HLA in healthy donors. The PCR used 60 Vbeta and 13 Jbeta primers. Profiling relied on immunoSEQ multiplex PCR, and the TCRdb table lists in-frame clones only, not all of them. The sample yields approximately 90,000 clones, 7.5% to 8.5% seen once. The sample comprised PBMCs. Receptors were obtained from a man over 45 in good health and CMV-seronegative.

V and J are TRBV10-3 and TRBJ1-3; D remains ambiguous. The CDR3 runs to 12 residues. Trimming shortened V by 6 bases and J by 4 bases, and 7 bases separated the two germline ends. Germline V gene data show CDR1 as ENHRY and CDR2 as SYGVKD. The CDR3, as DNA: TGTGCCATCAGCCTTCAGGGAAACACCATATATTTT. It specifies CAISLQGNTIYF.

This chain links TRBV5-5 with TRBJ2-2; TRBD1 is a possible D gene (6 bases). Germline values: CDR1 SGHKS, CDR2 YYEKEE (reference sequence). Trimming stripped 0 bases from V and 2 bases from J, with 11 bases between. The CDR3 spans 16 residues. Here the CDR3 reads CASSLAGTTNTGELFF. CDR3 coding DNA: TGTGCCAGCAGCTTGGCCGGGACAACCAACACCGGGGAGCTGTTTTTT. The complete variable domain, with remaining parts taken from reference TRBV5-5 and TRBJ2-2, reads DAGVTQSPTHLIKTRGQQVTLRCSPISGHKSVSWYQQVLGQGPQFIFQYYEKEERGRGNFPDRFSARQFPNYSSELNVNALLLGDSALYLCASSLAGTTNTGELFFGEGSRLTVL.

The chain employs TRBV14 and TRBJ1-2; D may be TRBD1 (5 bases). Germline assignment: CDR1 SGHDN and CDR2 FVKESK. The CDR3 sequence is 15 residues long. The V gene lost 4 bases and the J gene lost 7 bases, with 19 bases spanning the gap. This CDR3 is CASSPRTGGAGGYTF. DNA for the CDR3: TGTGCCAGCAGCCCGCGGACGGGGGGAGCTGGTGGCTACACCTTC.

The chain recombines TRBV5-1 with TRBJ2-3; TRBD2 agrees at 13 bases. Per the germline V gene, CDR1 is SGHRS and CDR2 is YFSETQ. The CDR3 contains 15 residues. With V trimmed by 4 bases and J by 5 bases, 4 bases remained unmatched. The CDR3 bases are TGCGCCAGCAGCATACTAGCGGGGGGGCGAGATACGCAGTATTTT. This codes for CASSILAGGRDTQYF.

V gene TRBV6-5 combines with J gene TRBJ2-7, with a possible D match to TRBD1 (6 bases). Trimming pared 2 bases from V and 3 bases from J, leaving 14 bases between. This CDR3 comprises 15 residues. CDR1 is MNHEY, CDR2 SVGAGI, per germline. CDR3 protein: CASSYAGRGGYEQYF. As DNA, the CDR3 is TGTGCCAGCAGTTACGCGGGTAGAGGGGGCTACGAGCAGTACTTC.

V is TRBV5-6 and J is TRBJ2-7, with D uncertain. Per germline, CDR1 SGHDT and CDR2 YYEEEE. The V and J ends lost 4 bases and 3 bases respectively, with 17 bases between them. This CDR3 region has 15 residues. CDR3 nucleotide sequence: TGTGCCAGCAGCACGTCGGGTCACCTGGGCTACGAGCAGTACTTC. Translated: CASSTSGHLGYEQYF.

This clone was seen a handful of times. The chain is built from TRBV6-4 and TRBJ2-3; a weak D match, TRBD2 (6 bases). This CDR3 has 16 amino acids. Germline lookup yields CDR1 MRHNA and CDR2 SNTAGT. V was shortened by 2 bases and J by 0 bases, with 12 bases between the two germline ends. The CDR3 DNA is TGTGCCAGCAGTGACCGGGACTCTTCTAGCACAGATACGCAGTATTTT. Its protein product is CASSDRDSSSTDTQYF.

The chain has TRBV5-1 and TRBJ2-7, with 7 bases matching TRBD2. This CDR3 is built from 16 residues. Trimming removed 0 bases from V and 3 bases from J; junction bases left unmatched: 9. The germline V gene has CDR1 SGHRS and CDR2 YFSETQ. CDR3 amino acids: CASSLAGGYRIYEQYF. DNA of the CDR3: TGCGCCAGCAGCTTGGCGGGAGGTTACCGTATCTACGAGCAGTACTTC.

This clone was counted between two and nine times. This rearrangement joins TRBV6-6 to TRBJ1-2, with 10 bases aligning to TRBD1. The germline V gene has CDR1 MNHNY and CDR2 SVGAGI (reference sequence). The CDR3 extends over 14 amino acids. V lost 6 bases to trimming and J lost 8 bases; unmatched junction nucleotides: 9. The CDR3: CASRTGTGDGGYTF. For the CDR3, the DNA is TGTGCCAGCAGGACCGGGACAGGGGACGGCGGCTACACCTTC.

This clone was seen a handful of times. This chain links TRBV18 with TRBJ2-3; 8 bases align to TRBD1. Germline CDR1 reads KGHSH; CDR2 reads LQKENI. V lost 1 base and J lost 6; bases outside the gene matches: 9. The CDR3 extends over 16 amino acids. The CDR3 nucleotides are TGTGCCAGCTCACCACGAAACGGACAGGGAGCGGATACGCAGTATTTT. This translates into CASSPRNGQGADTQYF.

CDR3 in DNA: TGTGCCAGCAGTTTATCGGGTATAGCGGGGGGGTACCAAGAGACCCAGTACTTC. This codes for CASSLSGIAGGYQETQYF. V is TRBV27 and J is TRBJ2-5, with TRBD2 identical over 11 bases. The germline V gene has CDR1 MNHEY and CDR2 SMNVEV (reference sequence). The CDR3 length is 18 residues. Unmatched junction bases numbered 6, after V lost 0 bases and J lost 0 bases.

This clone showed up just a few times. The sample holds other DNA sequences that translate to the same CDR3. This sequence joins TRBV19 and TRBJ1-1; no reliable D call. Trimming removed 5 bases from V and 2 bases from J, with 6 bases in between. CDR1 is LNHDA, CDR2 SQIVND, per germline (reference sequence). The CDR3 runs 12 residues. In DNA form, the CDR3 reads TGTGCCAGTAGTCGAGAAAACACTGAAGCTTTCTTT. It translates to CASSRENTEAFF.

The rearrangement joins TRBV5-6 to TRBJ1-1; 9 bases fit TRBD1. Germline CDR1 SGHDT, CDR2 YYEEEE. The CDR3 has 14 amino acids. Trimming took 3 bases from V and 6 from J; bases not matched to a gene: 6. Here the CDR3 reads CASSSTGQGAEAFF. DNA of the CDR3: TGTGCCAGCAGCTCGACGGGACAGGGTGCTGAAGCTTTCTTT.

The table lists this clone with a few counts. The chain recombines TRBV5-5 with TRBJ1-3, with no clear D. V lost 0 bases to trimming and J lost 0 bases, with 7 bases between them. CDR3 length: 15 amino acids. Looked up from germline, CDR1 is SGHKS and CDR2 is YYEKEE (reference sequence). Here the CDR3 DNA reads TGTGCCAGCAGCTTGGATCACAGCTCTGGAAACACCATATATTTT. Encoded protein: CASSLDHSSGNTIYF. The variable domain in full, completed from reference TRBV5-5 and TRBJ1-3, reads DAGVTQSPTHLIKTRGQQVTLRCSPISGHKSVSWYQQVLGQGPQFIFQYYEKEERGRGNFPDRFSARQFPNYSSELNVNALLLGDSALYLCASSLDHSSGNTIYFGEGSWLTVV.

This clone appeared a few times. The chain recombines TRBV7-9 with TRBJ1-2; 11 bases match TRBD1. The CDR3 is made up of 14 amino acids. The trim removed 3 bases at V and 6 bases at J, leaving 3 bases unmatched. CDR1 and CDR2 from the germline V gene are SEHNR and FQNEAQ (reference sequence). The CDR3, as DNA: TGTGCCAGCAGCTTGGACAGGGGGCATGATGGCTACACCTTC. Translating gives CASSLDRGHDGYTF.

J is TRBJ1-2 and V is TRBV7-2; 8 nucleotides align to TRBD1. Germline CDR1 reads SGHTA; CDR2 reads FQGNSA. The junction had 8 bases not matched to a gene; V was cut back by 5 bases and J by 3 bases. This CDR3 region has 15 residues. The CDR3 protein is CASSERGQDDYGYTF. The CDR3 coding sequence is TGTGCCAGCAGCGAAAGGGGACAGGATGACTATGGCTACACCTTC.

This sequence joins TRBV4-1 and TRBJ2-5; no firm D call. The germline V gene encodes CDR1 MGHRA and CDR2 YSYEKL. Trimming cost V 3 bases and J 2 bases, with 10 bases left between them. The CDR3 sequence is 14 residues long. For the CDR3, the DNA is TGCGCCAGCAGCCAGGAAAGACTTCAAGAGACCCAGTACTTC. It yields the protein CASSQERLQETQYF.

This clone was seen only a few times. The V and J genes are TRBV7-3 and TRBJ2-2, with 7 bases that match TRBD1. The V gene end was trimmed by 8 bases and the J gene end by 1 base; junction bases not matched to a gene: 7. CDR3 size: 15 residues. Germline values: CDR1 SGHTA, CDR2 FQGTGA. CDR3 DNA: TGTGCCAGCGCCCCCGGGACAGTGAACACCGGGGAGCTGTTTTTT. Protein: CASAPGTVNTGELFF.

The chain employs TRBV10-3 and TRBJ2-5; the D gene is possibly TRBD1 (5 bases). V was trimmed by 1 base and J by 3 bases, leaving 12 bases between them. The CDR3 runs 15 residues. Germline V gives CDR1 ENHRY, CDR2 SYGVKD. CDR3 sequence reads: CAISELMVREETQYF. The CDR3 nucleotides read TGTGCCATCAGTGAGTTAATGGTCAGGGAAGAGACCCAGTACTTC.

The chain recombines TRBV7-2 with TRBJ1-1; D is possibly TRBD1 (6 bases). Germline CDR1 reads SGHTA; CDR2 reads FQGNSA. V was pared by 11 bases and J by 1 base, with 17 bases between. CDR3 length: 14 residues. The CDR3 sequence is CAVQTGASNTEAFF. CDR3 DNA: TGTGCCGTTCAGACAGGAGCCTCGAACACTGAAGCTTTCTTT.

The V call is TRBV28, the J call TRBJ1-1; D gene unclear. The CDR3 covers 14 residues. The V and J ends lost 3 bases and 6 bases respectively, with 14 bases between them. Germline CDR1 reads MDHEN; CDR2 reads SYDVKM. CDR3 nucleotide sequence: TGTGCCAGCAGTTTGGAGCACCCCGTACCTGAAGCTTTCTTT. This sequence encodes CASSLEHPVPEAFF.

This clone has a handful of counts. The chain employs TRBV28 and TRBJ2-5, with D tentatively TRBD2 (6 bases). CDR3 size: 14 residues. The V gene lost 1 base and the J gene lost 5 bases, with 11 bases spanning the gap. The germline CDR1 and CDR2 sequences are MDHEN and SYDVKM. CDR3: CASSLFGGRETQYF. DNA of the CDR3: TGTGCCAGCAGTTTATTTGGGGGGAGGGAGACCCAGTACTTC.

This clone was observed a few times. The chain is built from TRBV4-1 and TRBJ1-1, with TRBD1 identical over 7 bases. The CDR3 contains 14 residues. The germline gives CDR1 MGHRA, CDR2 YSYEKL. V shed 0 bases and J 4 bases; nucleotides not matched to a gene: 2. CDR3 residues: CASSQDSGGTEAFF. Here the CDR3 DNA reads TGCGCCAGCAGCCAAGATTCAGGGGGCACTGAAGCTTTCTTT.

The chain employs TRBV11-1 and TRBJ2-7, with D possibly being TRBD1 (5 bases). Deletions cut 5 bases from V and 9 bases from J, with 26 bases between. Germline V gives CDR1 SGHAT, CDR2 FQDESV (reference sequence). The CDR3 totals 16 residues. The CDR3 region has the DNA TGTGCCAGCAGCCCCCAGGTTGGGGCGCCGAGTTTCGGGCAGTACTTC. Translating it yields CASSPQVGAPSFGQYF.